This T cell receptor (beta chain) was profiled in a study of T cell changes during pregnancy in multiple sclerosis. Assay used: immunoSEQ multiplex PCR; TCRdb lists only in-frame clones, some missing. The sample has tens of thousands of clones; 92% are singletons. Germline CDR1 KGHSH, CDR2 LQKENI. The V and J ends lost 3 bases and 3 bases respectively, with 18 bases between them. This CDR3 is 17 amino acids long. This chain uses TRBV18 with TRBJ1-3; TRBD1 is a possible D gene (6 bases). The sample here was CD4+ T cells from peripheral blood mononuclear cells, taken after pregnancy. The TCR comes from a female donor with multiple sclerosis, enrolled in a pregnancy study. The CDR3 reads CASSPGLLRGHGNTIYF. In DNA form, the CDR3 reads TGTGCCAGCTCACCTGGGCTTCTGCGGGGGCATGGAAACACCATATATTTT.